A single T cell receptor beta chain is shown here with its context. This probably arose from a read error, given a far larger clone one base away. This sample stems from a study of regulatory T cells in long-lasting Graves disease. In the study overall: Under 3 months of antithyroid drugs had been taken by newly diagnosed Graves' patients.

The germline CDR1 and CDR2 sequences are DFQATT and SNEGSKA (reference sequence). This CDR3 spans 16 amino acids. Germline trimming cut 5 bases from V and 10 bases from J; bases unmatched to any gene: 17. Time point of the sample: newly diagnosed GD, antithyroid drugs for less than 3 months. Generation of the TCR library employed RNA extracted from PBMCs. Construction of TCR beta libraries relied on iRepertoire HTBI primers and on Arm-PCR targeting CDR3 regions. TCRdb reanalysed the multiplex PCR reads using MiXCR and keeps one entry per CDR3 protein. This table holds around 250,000 distinct CDR3 sequences, around 19% found once. The sample was also reused in another study, on T cells in Graves' hyperthyroidism and ophthalmopathy.

The sample in question was peripheral blood mononuclear cells (PBMCs), obtained at new diagnosis, from a patient treated with antithyroid drugs. The J gene is TRBJ2-1, the V gene TRBV20-1; 10 positions agree with TRBD1. This receptor was obtained from a woman aged 25 to 39 with Graves disease. The CDR3 sequence is CSAVDRQGARSYEQFF. CDR3 sequence (DNA): TGCAGTGCTGTGGATCGACAGGGGGCGAGATCCTACGAGCAGTTCTTC.